This is a list of T cell receptor beta chains from one sample in a study of blood T cell repertoires in COVID-19. Clones were sequenced by immunoSEQ multiplex PCR, and TCRdb holds only the in-frame ones, with some missing. The table shows more than 85,000 clones, with about 81% occurring only once. Material for sequencing was peripheral blood. These receptors were collected from a woman aged 55-75 years with acute or convalescent COVID-19. Each CDR3 is given with its conserved first and last residue. The order of the fields is J gene, clone size, D gene, V gene, CDR3 protein, CDR3 DNA. A D gene is named only where the DNA matches it firmly. Rows give clone size only sometimes, using once, few, many, or a class for an expanded clone.

j_call: TRBJ2-7
clone_size: once
d_call: TRBD2
v_call: TRBV7-9
cdr3_aa: CASSVAGGIYEQYF
cdr3_nt: TGTGCCAGCAGCGTAGCGGGGGGTATCTACGAGCAGTACTTC

j_call: TRBJ2-5
clone_size: NA
d_call: TRBD1
v_call: TRBV2
cdr3_aa: CASPKGQGASGETQYF
cdr3_nt: TGTGCCAGCCCTAAAGGACAGGGGGCTTCGGGAGAGACCCAGTACTTC

j_call: TRBJ2-5
clone_size: NA
d_call: TRBD2
v_call: TRBV7-3
cdr3_aa: CASSLGLAGGQETQYF
cdr3_nt: TGTGCCAGCAGCCTAGGACTAGCGGGGGGTCAAGAGACCCAGTACTTC

j_call: TRBJ1-2
clone_size: NA
d_call: NA
v_call: TRBV10-3
cdr3_aa: CAISDSYGYTF
cdr3_nt: TGTGCCATCAGTGACAGCTATGGCTACACCTTC

j_call: TRBJ2-7
clone_size: NA
d_call: NA
v_call: TRBV7-3
cdr3_aa: CASSRTAKYEQYF
cdr3_nt: TGTGCCAGCAGCCGGACAGCCAAATACGAGCAGTACTTC

j_call: TRBJ2-2
clone_size: NA
d_call: TRBD2
v_call: TRBV7-6
cdr3_aa: CASSSPARGVDTGELFF
cdr3_nt: TGTGCCAGCAGCTCCCCCGCCCGGGGGGTGGACACCGGGGAGCTGTTTTTT

j_call: TRBJ1-2
clone_size: once
d_call: NA
v_call: TRBV6-6
cdr3_aa: CASAQSEAYGYTF
cdr3_nt: TGTGCCAGCGCCCAATCGGAGGCCTATGGCTACACCTTC

j_call: TRBJ1-2
clone_size: NA
d_call: TRBD1
v_call: TRBV7-2
cdr3_aa: CASSSVGTGLNGYTF
cdr3_nt: TGTGCCAGCAGCTCGGTAGGGACAGGGTTAAATGGCTACACCTTC

j_call: TRBJ1-5
clone_size: NA
d_call: TRBD1
v_call: TRBV15
cdr3_aa: CATSSPGQALGRFQPQHF
cdr3_nt: TGTGCCACCAGCAGCCCGGGACAGGCCCTCGGCAGGTTCCAGCCCCAGCATTTT

j_call: TRBJ1-3
clone_size: NA
d_call: NA
v_call: TRBV7-9
cdr3_aa: CASSLAARNTIYF
cdr3_nt: TGTGCCAGCAGCTTAGCGGCCCGAAACACCATATATTTT

j_call: TRBJ1-6
clone_size: once
d_call: TRBD1
v_call: TRBV5-1
cdr3_aa: CASSDGTGGQPLHF
cdr3_nt: TGCGCCAGCAGCGACGGGACAGGGGGTCAACCCCTCCACTTT

j_call: TRBJ2-3
clone_size: NA
d_call: NA
v_call: TRBV19
cdr3_aa: CASSTPSTGTQYF
cdr3_nt: TGTGCCAGTAGTACCCCCTCCACGGGTACGCAGTATTTT

j_call: TRBJ1-2
clone_size: NA
d_call: TRBD1
v_call: TRBV4-1
cdr3_aa: CASSQDPGQGVYGYTF
cdr3_nt: TGCGCCAGCAGCCAAGATCCCGGACAGGGGGTGTATGGCTACACCTTC

j_call: TRBJ2-5
clone_size: NA
d_call: TRBD2
v_call: TRBV5-1
cdr3_aa: CASSMTSGQETQYF
cdr3_nt: TGCGCCAGCAGCATGACTAGCGGACAAGAGACCCAGTACTTC

j_call: TRBJ1-5
clone_size: once
d_call: NA
v_call: TRBV2
cdr3_aa: CASSGSGQPQHF
cdr3_nt: TGTGCCAGCAGTGGCAGCGGTCAGCCCCAGCATTTT

j_call: TRBJ2-2
clone_size: NA
d_call: NA
v_call: TRBV29-1
cdr3_aa: CSVREESNTGELFF
cdr3_nt: TGCAGCGTTCGGGAAGAGTCGAACACCGGGGAGCTGTTTTTT

j_call: TRBJ1-1
clone_size: NA
d_call: TRBD1
v_call: TRBV29-1
cdr3_aa: CSAPAGGITEAFF
cdr3_nt: TGCAGCGCCCCGGCAGGGGGCATCACTGAAGCTTTCTTT

j_call: TRBJ1-1
clone_size: NA
d_call: TRBD1
v_call: TRBV7-9
cdr3_aa: CASSLGQGDTEAFF
cdr3_nt: TGTGCCAGCAGCTTAGGACAGGGTGACACTGAAGCTTTCTTT

j_call: TRBJ1-5
clone_size: NA
d_call: TRBD1
v_call: TRBV28
cdr3_aa: CASTPGPGGIQPQHF
cdr3_nt: TGTGCCAGCACCCCAGGGCCAGGGGGTATTCAGCCCCAGCATTTT

j_call: TRBJ1-1
clone_size: NA
d_call: NA
v_call: TRBV11-3
cdr3_aa: CASSPVGRFYAGIKDTEAFF
cdr3_nt: TGTGCCAGCAGCCCAGTGGGTCGATTTTATGCAGGGATCAAGGACACTGAAGCTTTCTTT

j_call: TRBJ1-6
clone_size: once
d_call: TRBD1
v_call: TRBV28
cdr3_aa: CASSTGTANNSPLHF
cdr3_nt: TGTGCCAGCAGTACCGGGACAGCAAATAATTCACCCCTCCACTTT

j_call: TRBJ1-4
clone_size: NA
d_call: TRBD1
v_call: TRBV28
cdr3_aa: CASSSQGGNEKLFF
cdr3_nt: TGTGCCAGCAGTTCTCAGGGGGGTAATGAAAAACTGTTTTTT

j_call: TRBJ1-1
clone_size: NA
d_call: TRBD1
v_call: TRBV9
cdr3_aa: CASSVVQGGNTEAFF
cdr3_nt: TGTGCCAGCAGCGTAGTCCAGGGGGGGAACACTGAAGCTTTCTTT

j_call: TRBJ1-3
clone_size: NA
d_call: TRBD1
v_call: TRBV7-7
cdr3_aa: CASSSGQDPGNTIYF
cdr3_nt: TGTGCTAGCAGCTCTGGACAGGACCCCGGAAACACCATATATTTT

j_call: TRBJ1-4
clone_size: NA
d_call: NA
v_call: TRBV9
cdr3_aa: CASSVGQGYEKLFF
cdr3_nt: TGTGCCAGCAGCGTAGGGCAGGGGTACGAAAAACTGTTTTTT

j_call: TRBJ2-1
clone_size: NA
d_call: NA
v_call: TRBV7-3
cdr3_aa: CASSGGRGQGNEQFF
cdr3_nt: TGTGCCAGCAGCGGAGGCAGGGGTCAGGGGAATGAGCAGTTCTTC

j_call: TRBJ2-2
clone_size: NA
d_call: TRBD1
v_call: TRBV7-3
cdr3_aa: CASSTGTGAFNTGELFF
cdr3_nt: TGTGCCAGCAGCACCGGGACAGGGGCCTTTAACACCGGGGAGCTGTTTTTT

j_call: TRBJ1-1
clone_size: once
d_call: NA
v_call: TRBV5-1
cdr3_aa: CASSFPQGGYTEAFF
cdr3_nt: TGCGCCAGCAGCTTCCCCCAGGGAGGGTACACTGAAGCTTTCTTT

j_call: TRBJ2-7
clone_size: NA
d_call: TRBD1
v_call: TRBV7-2
cdr3_aa: CASSPKTGGMDEQYF
cdr3_nt: TGTGCCAGCAGCCCTAAGACAGGGGGCATGGACGAGCAGTACTTC

j_call: TRBJ1-6
clone_size: NA
d_call: TRBD1
v_call: TRBV11-3
cdr3_aa: CASSSGQGGDSPLHF
cdr3_nt: TGTGCCAGCAGCTCTGGACAGGGTGGGGATTCACCCCTCCACTTT

j_call: TRBJ2-6
clone_size: NA
d_call: NA
v_call: TRBV15
cdr3_aa: CATSRVTGWSGANVLTF
cdr3_nt: TGTGCCACCAGCAGAGTAACAGGGTGGTCTGGGGCCAACGTCCTGACTTTC

j_call: TRBJ2-5
clone_size: NA
d_call: NA
v_call: TRBV7-2
cdr3_aa: CASSPGLAVGTQYF
cdr3_nt: TGTGCCAGCAGCCCTGGACTGGCGGTGGGGACCCAGTACTTC

j_call: TRBJ1-2
clone_size: NA
d_call: NA
v_call: TRBV7-9
cdr3_aa: CASSLVEGTPTF
cdr3_nt: TGTGCCAGCAGCTTAGTGGAGGGTACCCCCACCTTC

j_call: TRBJ2-2
clone_size: NA
d_call: NA
v_call: TRBV27
cdr3_aa: CASSFLRGGGSAGELFF
cdr3_nt: TGTGCCAGCAGTTTCCTTCGGGGCGGGGGCTCGGCCGGGGAGCTGTTTTTT

j_call: TRBJ1-1
clone_size: NA
d_call: TRBD1
v_call: TRBV12-3/TRBV12-4
cdr3_aa: CASSRTGDLEAFF
cdr3_nt: TGTGCCAGCAGCCGGACAGGGGATCTTGAAGCTTTCTTT

j_call: TRBJ2-2
clone_size: NA
d_call: TRBD1
v_call: TRBV18
cdr3_aa: CASIDRGVNTGELFF
cdr3_nt: TGTGCCAGCATTGACAGGGGTGTGAACACCGGGGAGCTGTTTTTT

j_call: TRBJ1-3
clone_size: NA
d_call: TRBD1
v_call: TRBV11-2
cdr3_aa: CASSFGQGGGNTIYF
cdr3_nt: TGTGCCAGCAGCTTCGGACAGGGGGGAGGAAACACCATATATTTT

j_call: TRBJ2-7
clone_size: NA
d_call: NA
v_call: TRBV7-3
cdr3_aa: CASSLMQGNYEQYF
cdr3_nt: TGTGCCAGCAGCTTAATGCAGGGGAACTACGAGCAGTACTTC

j_call: TRBJ1-1
clone_size: NA
d_call: TRBD1
v_call: TRBV18
cdr3_aa: CAGQGAFGAEAFF
cdr3_nt: TGTGCCGGCCAGGGGGCGTTCGGCGCTGAAGCTTTCTTT

j_call: TRBJ2-5
clone_size: NA
d_call: NA
v_call: TRBV5-6
cdr3_aa: CASSLDLQGQETQYF
cdr3_nt: TGTGCCAGCAGCTTGGATTTACAGGGCCAAGAGACCCAGTACTTC

j_call: TRBJ1-1
clone_size: NA
d_call: NA
v_call: TRBV29-1
cdr3_aa: CSVLTAMNTEAFF
cdr3_nt: TGCAGCGTCCTGACAGCCATGAACACTGAAGCTTTCTTT

j_call: TRBJ1-5
clone_size: once
d_call: NA
v_call: TRBV12-5
cdr3_aa: CASGLGHIGGNQPQHF
cdr3_nt: TGTGCTAGTGGTCTTGGACACATCGGAGGGAATCAGCCCCAGCATTTT

j_call: TRBJ1-1
clone_size: NA
d_call: NA
v_call: TRBV28
cdr3_aa: CASLTPAAMNTEAFF
cdr3_nt: TGTGCCAGCCTAACGCCGGCGGCCATGAACACTGAAGCTTTCTTT

j_call: TRBJ2-2
clone_size: NA
d_call: NA
v_call: TRBV19
cdr3_aa: CASSIGRERDTGELFF
cdr3_nt: TGTGCCAGTAGTATAGGTAGGGAGCGCGACACCGGGGAGCTGTTTTTT

j_call: TRBJ1-2
clone_size: NA
d_call: NA
v_call: TRBV28
cdr3_aa: CASSFGSGGYGYTF
cdr3_nt: TGTGCCAGCAGTTTCGGTTCCGGGGGCTATGGCTACACCTTC

j_call: TRBJ2-5
clone_size: NA
d_call: NA
v_call: TRBV25-1
cdr3_aa: CASSELTAYQETQYF
cdr3_nt: TGTGCCAGCAGTGAACTAACAGCTTACCAAGAGACCCAGTACTTC